These T cell receptor beta chains were read from a single sample in a study of T-cell reconstitution after alpha-beta-depleted transplantation in children. From the PCR reads, TCRdb called clonotypes with MiXCR, one entry per CDR3 protein. The table shows about 690,000 distinct CDR3 sequences, with roughly 15% occurring only once. The input for sequencing was PBMCs from the stem cell graft donor, taken from the stem cell graft. Every receptor here comes from a human donor who donated a stem cell graft to a child with acute myeloid leukemia. Both conserved end residues are part of each CDR3. Each record gives: CDR3 length, V gene, D gene, J gene, CDR3 protein. D genes are given only for firm matches.

15	TRBV5-1	NA	TRBJ2-2	CASSLLSANTGELFF
15	TRBV4-3	TRBD1	TRBJ2-2	CASSPRDRVGGELFF
15	TRBV27	NA	TRBJ2-3	CASSLGGIITDTQYF
15	TRBV5-4	TRBD1	TRBJ2-5	CASSLQQGDQETQYF
14	TRBV11-2	NA	TRBJ1-1	CASSYPQGGTEAFF
14	TRBV29-1	TRBD1	TRBJ1-2	CSAIGQGYNYGYTF
14	TRBV29-1	TRBD1	TRBJ2-1	CSVEGDREPNEQFF
18	TRBV4-3	NA	TRBJ1-1	CASSQLRGSTMLNTEAFF
17	TRBV6-5	NA	TRBJ2-3	CASSYTGIVGLTDTQYF
15	TRBV29-1	NA	TRBJ2-2	CSVEEQLPNTGELFF
16	TRBV5-1	TRBD1	TRBJ1-6	CASSLVAQGVNSPLHF
14	TRBV20-1	NA	TRBJ1-5	CSARDVNSNQPQHF
11	TRBV24-1	NA	TRBJ1-2	CATSDLRGYTF
15	TRBV24-1	NA	TRBJ2-1	CATSDREGAWNEQFF
15	TRBV11-3	NA	TRBJ2-5	CASSSRGSYQETQYF
14	TRBV20-1	TRBD1	TRBJ1-2	CSARIDRENYGYTF
11	TRBV20-1	NA	TRBJ1-1	CSASLNTEAFF
14	TRBV10-2	NA	TRBJ1-5	CASSDGGVNQPQHF
16	TRBV15	NA	TRBJ1-2	CATSREAMTGNYGYTF
16	TRBV24-1	NA	TRBJ2-3	CATSDTRKGGTDTQYF
17	TRBV6-5	TRBD1	TRBJ1-5	CASRPWRQGGSNQPQHF
13	TRBV7-7	NA	TRBJ2-2	CASSEAVTGELFF
14	TRBV10-3	NA	TRBJ1-5	CAISEVKGNQPQHF
14	TRBV20-1	NA	TRBJ1-5	CSARGWQGNQPQHF
17	TRBV5-1	NA	TRBJ2-3	CASSLDTASLRTDTQYF
12	TRBV7-2	NA	TRBJ2-3	CASFQNTDTQYF
15	TRBV7-9	TRBD1	TRBJ2-6	CASSLRTGGANVLTF
11	TRBV7-2	NA	TRBJ2-3	CASSPFDTQYF
14	TRBV4-2	NA	TRBJ2-5	CASSQEAGWETQYF
14	TRBV20-1	NA	TRBJ1-6	CSARGAVYNSPLHF
13	TRBV27	NA	TRBJ2-2	CASSLMETGELFF
18	TRBV27	TRBD1	TRBJ1-1	CASSLFRGQGAVNTEAFF
13	TRBV27	NA	TRBJ2-5	CASSLSKGAVDHF
14	TRBV20-1	NA	TRBJ1-5	CSAGAIEGNQPQHF
13	TRBV20-1	NA	TRBJ1-6	CSARDYGPEPLHF
14	TRBV20-1	NA	TRBJ2-2	CSASRSFPAGELFF
14	TRBV20-1	NA	TRBJ2-7	CSATPRGPHYEQYF
15	TRBV15	TRBD1	TRBJ1-4	CATSRPDRAGEKLFF
13	TRBV7-9	NA	TRBJ2-1	CASSLVVVGLQVF
14	TRBV20-1	TRBD1	TRBJ1-2	CSASLRQGESGYTF
13	TRBV6-6	NA	TRBJ1-1	CASSYQGQSEAFF
15	TRBV6-5	TRBD2	TRBJ2-1	CASSFMGGAYNEQFF
13	TRBV5-1	NA	TRBJ1-1	CASSATGSSEAFF
11	TRBV29-1	NA	TRBJ2-3	CSFSPGYTQYF
16	TRBV7-9	TRBD1	TRBJ2-2	CASSYWTGVGTGELFF
13	TRBV27	NA	TRBJ2-7	CASSLQGTYEQYF
13	TRBV7-2	NA	TRBJ2-7	CASSLVVTREQYF
18	TRBV15	NA	TRBJ2-7	CATSRDWGFGTDSYEQYF
15	TRBV12-3/TRBV12-4	NA	TRBJ2-1	CASSPRGFAYNEQFF
14	TRBV20-1	NA	TRBJ1-2	CSAWSRAGSRGYTF
15	TRBV7-2	TRBD2	TRBJ2-3	CASSFWAGGADTQYF
15	TRBV9	NA	TRBJ2-1	CASSAGAGPYNEQFF
16	TRBV7-9	NA	TRBJ2-7	CASSLSQGRPLDEQYF
14	TRBV7-9	NA	TRBJ2-7	CASSRRDTSYEQYF
14	TRBV20-1	NA	TRBJ2-7	CSAKTDLVSYEQYF